A selection of T cell receptor beta chains follows, all from one sample in a study of chemoradiotherapy in HPV16-positive cancers. Only in-frame clones appear in the TCRdb table, and some are missing; sequencing was by immunoSEQ multiplex PCR. This table holds some 14,000 clones, about nine tenths found once. Sequencing used tumor tissue, obtained from a patient who underwent chemoradiotherapy. These receptors originate from a human donor with HPV-associated anogenital cancer. CDR3s include the opening cysteine and the closing phenylalanine or tryptophan. Fields, in order: J gene, V gene, CDR3 protein.

j_gene: TRBJ2-1; v_gene: TRBV6-4; CDR3aa: CASSPTFADEQFF
j_gene: TRBJ2-1; v_gene: TRBV19; CDR3aa: CASSSILGASGSDEQFF
j_gene: TRBJ2-7; v_gene: TRBV18; CDR3aa: CASSPSGSFYEQYF
j_gene: TRBJ2-7; v_gene: TRBV6-5; CDR3aa: CASKGGEAGTYEQYF
j_gene: TRBJ2-6; v_gene: TRBV5-1; CDR3aa: CASSLETGQAPRSGANVLTF
j_gene: TRBJ2-5; v_gene: TRBV5-1; CDR3aa: CASNSAGGGLGETQYF
j_gene: TRBJ2-5; v_gene: TRBV2; CDR3aa: CASKSAEKETQYF
j_gene: TRBJ1-4; v_gene: TRBV4-3; CDR3aa: CASSQDHGSRRREKLFF
j_gene: TRBJ2-2; v_gene: TRBV5-4; CDR3aa: CASSPGGAAGETGELFF
j_gene: TRBJ2-2; v_gene: TRBV7-9; CDR3aa: CASSPSQGLAGVTGELFF
j_gene: TRBJ2-1; v_gene: TRBV19; CDR3aa: CASRPGLAIYNEQFF
j_gene: TRBJ1-1; v_gene: TRBV5-1; CDR3aa: CASSRTGSGNTEAFF
j_gene: TRBJ1-5; v_gene: TRBV7-2; CDR3aa: CASSSYSNQPQHF